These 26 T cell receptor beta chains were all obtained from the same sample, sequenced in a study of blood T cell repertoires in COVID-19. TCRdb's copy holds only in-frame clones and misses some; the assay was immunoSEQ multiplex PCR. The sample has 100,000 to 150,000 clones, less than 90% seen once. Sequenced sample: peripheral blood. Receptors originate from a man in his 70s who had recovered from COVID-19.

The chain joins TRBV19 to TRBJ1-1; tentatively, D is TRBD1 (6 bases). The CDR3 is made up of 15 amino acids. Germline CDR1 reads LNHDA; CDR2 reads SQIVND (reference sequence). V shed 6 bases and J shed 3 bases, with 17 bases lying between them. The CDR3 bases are TGTGCCAGTAGCCTGAGGGGGGGGGAGTACACTGAAGCTTTCTTT. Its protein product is CASSLRGGEYTEAFF.

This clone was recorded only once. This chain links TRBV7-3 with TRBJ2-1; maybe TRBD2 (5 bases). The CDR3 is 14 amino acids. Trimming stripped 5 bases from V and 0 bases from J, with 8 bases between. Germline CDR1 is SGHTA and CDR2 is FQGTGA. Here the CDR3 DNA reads TGTGCCAGCAGCCCGGCGGGCTCCTACAATGAGCAGTTCTTC. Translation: CASSPAGSYNEQFF. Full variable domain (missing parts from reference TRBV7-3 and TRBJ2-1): GAGVSQTPSNKVTEKGKYVELRCDPISGHTALYWYRQSLGQGPEFLIYFQGTGAADDSGLPNDRFFAVRPEGSVSTLKIQRTERGDSAVYLCASSPAGSYNEQFFGPGTRLTVL.

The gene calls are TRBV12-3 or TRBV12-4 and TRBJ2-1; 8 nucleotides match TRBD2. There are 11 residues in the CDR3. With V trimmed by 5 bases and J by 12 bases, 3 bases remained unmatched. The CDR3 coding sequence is TGTGCCAGCAGTGGGACTAGGAGGCAGTTCTTC. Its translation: CASSGTRRQFF.

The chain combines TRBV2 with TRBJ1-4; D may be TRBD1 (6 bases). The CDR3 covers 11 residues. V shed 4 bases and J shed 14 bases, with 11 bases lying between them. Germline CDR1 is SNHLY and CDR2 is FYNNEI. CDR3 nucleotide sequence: TGTGCCAGCAGTGTTGGGGGCTCGCTGTTTTTT. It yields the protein CASSVGGSLFF. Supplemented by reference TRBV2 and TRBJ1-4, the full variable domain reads EPEVTQTPSHQVTQMGQEVILRCVPISNHLYFYWYRQILGQKVEFLVSFYNNEISEKSEIFDDQFSVERPDGSNFTLKIRSTKLEDSAMYFCASSVGGSLFFGSGTQLSVL.

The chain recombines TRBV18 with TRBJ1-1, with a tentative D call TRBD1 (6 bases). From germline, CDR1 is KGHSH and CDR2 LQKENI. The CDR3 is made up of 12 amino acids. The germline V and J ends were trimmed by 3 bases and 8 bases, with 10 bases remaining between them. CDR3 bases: TGTGCCAGCTCACCCTCGGGACAAGAAGCTTTCTTT. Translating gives CASSPSGQEAFF.

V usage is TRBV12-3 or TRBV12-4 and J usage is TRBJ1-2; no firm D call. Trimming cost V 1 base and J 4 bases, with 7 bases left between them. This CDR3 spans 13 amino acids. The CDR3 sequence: CASSLGPIYGYTF. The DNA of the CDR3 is TGTGCCAGCAGTTTAGGGCCCATCTATGGCTACACCTTC.

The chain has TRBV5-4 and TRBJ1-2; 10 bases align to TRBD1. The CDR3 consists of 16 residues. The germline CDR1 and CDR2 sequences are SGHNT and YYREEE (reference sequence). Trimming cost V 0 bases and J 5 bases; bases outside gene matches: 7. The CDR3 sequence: CASSLGDRGPIYGYTF. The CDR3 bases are TGTGCCAGCAGCTTGGGCGACAGGGGGCCTATTTATGGCTACACCTTC.

The CDR3 sequence: CASSYSMGRGTYGYTF. The CDR3, as DNA: TGTGCCAGCAGTTACTCGATGGGACGCGGGACCTATGGCTACACCTTC. The rearrangement links TRBV6-5 to TRBJ1-2, with D possibly matching TRBD1 (5 bases). Germline V gene lookup returns CDR1 MNHEY and CDR2 SVGAGI. The CDR3 loop spans 16 amino acids. Trimming stripped 0 bases from V and 4 bases from J, with 15 bases between.

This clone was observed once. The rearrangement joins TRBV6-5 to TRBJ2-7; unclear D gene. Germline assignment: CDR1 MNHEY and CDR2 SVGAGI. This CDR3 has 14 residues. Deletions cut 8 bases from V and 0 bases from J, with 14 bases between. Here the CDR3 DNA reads TGTGCCAGCTCCCGCTCCCTGAGCTCCTACGAGCAGTACTTC. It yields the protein CASSRSLSSYEQYF.

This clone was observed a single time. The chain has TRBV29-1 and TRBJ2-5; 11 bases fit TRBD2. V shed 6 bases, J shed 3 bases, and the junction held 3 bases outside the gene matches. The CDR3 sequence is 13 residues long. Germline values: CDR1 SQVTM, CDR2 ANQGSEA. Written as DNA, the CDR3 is TGCAGCGTCCTGACTAGCGGGGAAGAGACCCAGTACTTC. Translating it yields CSVLTSGEETQYF.

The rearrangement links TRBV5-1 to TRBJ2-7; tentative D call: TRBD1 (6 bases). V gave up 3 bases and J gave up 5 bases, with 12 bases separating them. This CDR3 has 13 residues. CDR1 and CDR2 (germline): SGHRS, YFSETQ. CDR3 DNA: TGCGCCAGCAGCTCAAACAGGGCCGACGAGCAGTACTTC. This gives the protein CASSSNRADEQYF.

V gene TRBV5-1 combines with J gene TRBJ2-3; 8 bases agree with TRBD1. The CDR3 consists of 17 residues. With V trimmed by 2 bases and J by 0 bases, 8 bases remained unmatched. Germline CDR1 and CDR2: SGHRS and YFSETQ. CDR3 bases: TGCGCCAGCAGCTTTTTACAGGGGGGATCTAGCACAGATACGCAGTATTTT. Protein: CASSFLQGGSSTDTQYF. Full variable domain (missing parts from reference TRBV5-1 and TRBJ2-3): KAGVTQTPRYLIKTRGQQVTLSCSPISGHRSVSWYQQTPGQGLQFLFEYFSETQRNKGNFPGRFSGRQFSNSRSEMNVSTLELGDSALYLCASSFLQGGSSTDTQYFGPGTRLTVL.

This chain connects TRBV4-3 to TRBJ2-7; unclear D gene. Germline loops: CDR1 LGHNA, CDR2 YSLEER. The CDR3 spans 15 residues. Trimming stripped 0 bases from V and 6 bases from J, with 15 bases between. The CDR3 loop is CASSQDVSNPREQYF. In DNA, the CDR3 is TGCGCCAGCAGCCAAGACGTGTCTAACCCCCGCGAGCAGTACTTC.

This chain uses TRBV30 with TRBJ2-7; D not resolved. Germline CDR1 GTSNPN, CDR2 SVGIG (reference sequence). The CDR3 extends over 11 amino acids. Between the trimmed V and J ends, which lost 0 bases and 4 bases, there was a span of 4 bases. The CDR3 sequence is CAWSVYYEQYF. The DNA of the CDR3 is TGTGCCTGGAGTGTATATTACGAGCAGTACTTC.

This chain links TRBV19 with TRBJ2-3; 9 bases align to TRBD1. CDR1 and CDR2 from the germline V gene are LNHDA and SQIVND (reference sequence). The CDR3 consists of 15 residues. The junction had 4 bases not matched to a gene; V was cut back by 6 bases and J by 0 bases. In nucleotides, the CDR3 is TGTGCCAGTAGGGACAGGGGAAGTAGCACAGATACGCAGTATTTT. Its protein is CASRDRGSSTDTQYF.

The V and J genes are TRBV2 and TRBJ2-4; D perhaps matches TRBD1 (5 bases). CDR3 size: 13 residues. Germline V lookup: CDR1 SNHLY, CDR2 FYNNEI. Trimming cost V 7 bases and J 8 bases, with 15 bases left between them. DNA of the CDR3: TGTGCCAGCACCGGCCTGAGCAGGGACATTCAGTACTTC. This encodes CASTGLSRDIQYF.

CDR3 DNA sequence: TGTGCCAGCAGCCCGCCGGGACAGGATAAACTGTTTTTT. Amino acid sequence: CASSPPGQDKLFF. The chain links TRBV3-1 (or the pseudogene TRBV3-2) to TRBJ1-4; 8 nucleotides match TRBD1. The CDR3 has 13 residues. The J segment lost 11 bases and the V segment lost 4 bases, leaving 6 bases of the junction unmatched. The germline CDR1 and CDR2 sequences are LGHDT and YNNKEL (reference sequence).

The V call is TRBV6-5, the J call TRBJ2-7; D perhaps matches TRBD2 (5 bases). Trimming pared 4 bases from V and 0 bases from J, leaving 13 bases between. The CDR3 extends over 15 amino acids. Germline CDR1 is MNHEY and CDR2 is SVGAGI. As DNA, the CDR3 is TGTGCCAGCAGTTCTCGGGGTTTTCCCTCCTACGAGCAGTACTTC. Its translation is CASSSRGFPSYEQYF.

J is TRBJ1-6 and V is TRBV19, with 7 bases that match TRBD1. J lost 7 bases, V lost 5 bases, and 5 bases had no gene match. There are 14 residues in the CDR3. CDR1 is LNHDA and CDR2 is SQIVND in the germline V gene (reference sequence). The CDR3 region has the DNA TGTGCCAGTAGTGCGACAGGGAGGAATTCACCCCTCCACTTT. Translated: CASSATGRNSPLHF. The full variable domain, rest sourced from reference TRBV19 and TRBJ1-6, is DGGITQSPKYLFRKEGQNVTLSCEQNLNHDAMYWYRQDPGQGLRLIYYSQIVNDFQKGDIAEGYSVSREKKESFPLTVTSAQKNPTAFYLCASSATGRNSPLHFGNGTRLTVT.

The CDR3 region has the DNA TGTGCCAGCAGCTTAGGGCCCCCTTTGAACACTGAAGCTTTCTTT. Protein product: CASSLGPPLNTEAFF. J is TRBJ1-1 and V is TRBV11-2; no clear D. The CDR3 covers 15 residues. From germline, CDR1 is SGHAT and CDR2 FQNNGV. Trimming took 1 base from V and 0 from J, leaving 9 bases between them.

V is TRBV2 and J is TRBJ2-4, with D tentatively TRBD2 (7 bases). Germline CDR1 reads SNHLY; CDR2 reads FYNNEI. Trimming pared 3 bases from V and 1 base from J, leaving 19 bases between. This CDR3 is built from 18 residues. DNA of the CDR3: TGTGCCAGCAGTGAGGTGGGGGGGGCGCGGGCTGCCAAAAACATTCAGTACTTC. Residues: CASSEVGGARAAKNIQYF.

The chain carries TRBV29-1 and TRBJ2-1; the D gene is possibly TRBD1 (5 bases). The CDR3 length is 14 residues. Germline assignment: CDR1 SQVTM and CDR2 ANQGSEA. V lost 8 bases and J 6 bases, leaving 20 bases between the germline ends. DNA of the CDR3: TGCAGCCCCTCGGCAGGGAAGGTGACCAATGAGCAGTTCTTC. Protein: CSPSAGKVTNEQFF.

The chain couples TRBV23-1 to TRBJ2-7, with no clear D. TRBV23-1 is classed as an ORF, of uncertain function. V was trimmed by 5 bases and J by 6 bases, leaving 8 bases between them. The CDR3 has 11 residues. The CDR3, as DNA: TGCGCCAGCAGTTCACCGAGCGAGCAGTACTTC. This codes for CASSSPSEQYF.

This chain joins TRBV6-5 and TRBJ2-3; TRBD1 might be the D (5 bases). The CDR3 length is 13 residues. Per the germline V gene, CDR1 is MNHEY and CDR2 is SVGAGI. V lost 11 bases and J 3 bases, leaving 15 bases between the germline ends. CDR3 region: CAGAGFLTDTQYF. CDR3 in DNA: TGTGCCGGGGCCGGGTTTCTAACAGATACGCAGTATTTT.

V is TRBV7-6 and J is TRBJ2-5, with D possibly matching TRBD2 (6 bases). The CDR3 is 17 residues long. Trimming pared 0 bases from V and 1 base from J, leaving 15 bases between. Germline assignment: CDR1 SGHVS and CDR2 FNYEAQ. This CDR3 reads CASSLAARGPVQETQYF. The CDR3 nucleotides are TGTGCCAGCAGCTTAGCGGCGCGGGGCCCCGTCCAAGAGACCCAGTACTTC.

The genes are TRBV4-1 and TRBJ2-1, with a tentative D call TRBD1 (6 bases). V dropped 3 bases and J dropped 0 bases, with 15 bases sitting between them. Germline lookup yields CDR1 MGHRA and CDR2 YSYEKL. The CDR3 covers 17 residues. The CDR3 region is CASSQGASLSSYNEQFF. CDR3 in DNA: TGCGCCAGCAGCCAGGGGGCATCGCTAAGCTCCTACAATGAGCAGTTCTTC.